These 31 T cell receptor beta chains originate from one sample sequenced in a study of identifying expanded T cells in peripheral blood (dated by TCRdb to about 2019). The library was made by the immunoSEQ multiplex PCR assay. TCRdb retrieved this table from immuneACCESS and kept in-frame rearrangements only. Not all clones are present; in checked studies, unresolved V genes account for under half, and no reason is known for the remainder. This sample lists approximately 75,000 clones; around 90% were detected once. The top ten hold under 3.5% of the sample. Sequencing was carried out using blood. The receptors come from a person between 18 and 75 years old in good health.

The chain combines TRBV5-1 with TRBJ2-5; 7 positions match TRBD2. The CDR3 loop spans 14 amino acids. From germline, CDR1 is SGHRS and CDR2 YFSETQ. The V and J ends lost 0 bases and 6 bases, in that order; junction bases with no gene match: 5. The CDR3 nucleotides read TGCGCCAGCAGCTTGGGCGGGGGTTTAAAGACCCAGTACTTC. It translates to CASSLGGGLKTQYF.

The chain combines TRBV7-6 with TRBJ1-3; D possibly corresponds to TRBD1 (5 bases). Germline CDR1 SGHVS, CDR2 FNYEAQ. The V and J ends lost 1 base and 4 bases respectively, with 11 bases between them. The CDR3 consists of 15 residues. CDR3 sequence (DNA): TGTGCCAGCAGCTTAGATGGTGGACAAGGAAACACCATATATTTT. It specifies CASSLDGGQGNTIYF.

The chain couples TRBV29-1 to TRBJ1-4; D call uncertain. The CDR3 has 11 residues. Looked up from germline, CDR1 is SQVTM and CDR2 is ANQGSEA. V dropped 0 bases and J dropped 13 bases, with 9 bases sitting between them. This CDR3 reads CSVEEGGRLFF. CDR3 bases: TGCAGCGTTGAAGAGGGTGGGAGACTGTTTTTT.

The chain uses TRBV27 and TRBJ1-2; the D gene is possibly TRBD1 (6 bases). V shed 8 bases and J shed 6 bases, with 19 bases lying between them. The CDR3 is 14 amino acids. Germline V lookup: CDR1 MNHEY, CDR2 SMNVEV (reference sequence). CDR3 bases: TGTGCCAGCGCACTGGGACATTCAGGGGATGGCTACACCTTC. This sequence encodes CASALGHSGDGYTF.

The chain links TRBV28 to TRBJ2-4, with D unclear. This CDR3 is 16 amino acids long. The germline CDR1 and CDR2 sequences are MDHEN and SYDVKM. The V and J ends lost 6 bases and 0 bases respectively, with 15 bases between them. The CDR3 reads CASRDRLLLAKNIQYF. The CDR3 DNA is TGTGCCAGCAGAGACCGGCTCCTACTAGCCAAAAACATTCAGTACTTC.

CDR3 loop: CASSLAGANTEAFF. The CDR3 coding sequence is TGTGCCAGCAGCTTAGCGGGAGCGAACACTGAAGCTTTCTTT. The J gene is TRBJ1-1, the V gene TRBV7-9, with D unresolved. The CDR3 sequence is 14 residues long. Germline loops: CDR1 SEHNR, CDR2 FQNEAQ (reference sequence). The germline V and J ends were trimmed by 0 bases and 1 base, with 6 bases remaining between them.

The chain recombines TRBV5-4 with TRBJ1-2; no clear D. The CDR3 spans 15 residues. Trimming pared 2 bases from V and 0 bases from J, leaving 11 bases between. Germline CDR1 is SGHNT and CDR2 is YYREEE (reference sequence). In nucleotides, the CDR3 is TGTGCCAGCAGCTTAAATCCTCGGTCTAACTATGGCTACACCTTC. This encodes CASSLNPRSNYGYTF.

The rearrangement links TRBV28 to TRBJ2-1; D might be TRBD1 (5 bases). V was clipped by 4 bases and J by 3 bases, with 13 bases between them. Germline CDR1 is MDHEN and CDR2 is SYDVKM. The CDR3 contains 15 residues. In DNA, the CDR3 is TGTGCCAGCAGTTATGACAGTCAGAGCTACAATGAGCAGTTCTTC. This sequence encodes CASSYDSQSYNEQFF.

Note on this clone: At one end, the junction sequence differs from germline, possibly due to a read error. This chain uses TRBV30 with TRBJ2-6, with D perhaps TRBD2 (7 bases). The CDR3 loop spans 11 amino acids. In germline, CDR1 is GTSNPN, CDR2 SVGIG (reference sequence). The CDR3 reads CAWTRGGQAVF. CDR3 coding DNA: TGTGCCTGGACCCGCGGGGGACAAGCGGTTTTC.

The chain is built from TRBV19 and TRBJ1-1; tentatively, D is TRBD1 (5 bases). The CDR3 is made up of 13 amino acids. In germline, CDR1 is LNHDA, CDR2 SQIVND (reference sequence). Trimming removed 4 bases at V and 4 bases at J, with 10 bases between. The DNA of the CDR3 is TGTGCCAGTAGTAGCCAGGGATCCACTGAAGCTTTCTTT. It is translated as CASSSQGSTEAFF.

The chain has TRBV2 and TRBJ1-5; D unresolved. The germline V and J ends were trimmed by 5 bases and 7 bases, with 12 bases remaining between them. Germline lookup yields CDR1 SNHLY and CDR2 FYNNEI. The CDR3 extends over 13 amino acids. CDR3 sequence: CASSSALEQPQHF. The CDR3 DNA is TGTGCCAGCAGTTCAGCCTTGGAGCAGCCCCAGCATTTT.

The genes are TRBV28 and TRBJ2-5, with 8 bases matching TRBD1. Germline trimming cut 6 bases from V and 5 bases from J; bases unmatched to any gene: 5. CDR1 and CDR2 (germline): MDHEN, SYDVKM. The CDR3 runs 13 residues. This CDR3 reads CASRGTGGETQYF. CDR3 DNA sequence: TGTGCCAGCAGGGGAACAGGGGGGGAGACCCAGTACTTC.

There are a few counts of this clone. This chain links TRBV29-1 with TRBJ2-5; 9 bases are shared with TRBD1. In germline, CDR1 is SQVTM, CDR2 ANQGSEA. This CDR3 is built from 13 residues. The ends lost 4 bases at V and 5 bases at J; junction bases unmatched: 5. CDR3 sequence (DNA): TGCAGCGTTGCGGGACAGGGTTTGGAGACCCAGTACTTC. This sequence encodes CSVAGQGLETQYF.

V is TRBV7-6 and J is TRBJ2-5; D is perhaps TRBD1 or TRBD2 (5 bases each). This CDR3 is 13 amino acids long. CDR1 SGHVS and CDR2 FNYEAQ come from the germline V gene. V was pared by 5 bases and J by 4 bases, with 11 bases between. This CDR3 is CASSPDGGETQYF. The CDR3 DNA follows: TGTGCCAGCAGCCCGGATGGGGGAGAGACCCAGTACTTC. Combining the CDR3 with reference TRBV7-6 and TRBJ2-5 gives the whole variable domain GAGVSQSPRYKVTKRGQDVALRCDPISGHVSLYWYRQALGQGPEFLTYFNYEAQQDKSGLPNDRFSAERPEGSISTLTIQRTEQRDSAMYRCASSPDGGETQYFGPGTRLLVL.

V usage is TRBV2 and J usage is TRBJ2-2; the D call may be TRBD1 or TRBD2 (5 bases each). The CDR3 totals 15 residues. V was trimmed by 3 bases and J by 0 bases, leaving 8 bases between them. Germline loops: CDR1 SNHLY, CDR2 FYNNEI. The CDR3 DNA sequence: TGTGCCAGCAGTGAGAGGGGAGCGAACACCGGGGAGCTGTTTTTT. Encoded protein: CASSERGANTGELFF.

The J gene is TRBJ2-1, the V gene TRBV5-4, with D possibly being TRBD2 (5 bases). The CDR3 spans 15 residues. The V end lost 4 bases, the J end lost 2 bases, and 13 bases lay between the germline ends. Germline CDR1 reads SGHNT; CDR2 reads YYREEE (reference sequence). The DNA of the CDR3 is TGTGCCAGCAGCCCCCCAGAGGGCCCCTACAATGAGCAGTTCTTC. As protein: CASSPPEGPYNEQFF.

The CDR3 reads CAINQQGGNGEAFF. The CDR3 DNA follows: TGTGCCATCAACCAACAGGGAGGGAATGGTGAAGCTTTCTTT. The gene calls are TRBV10-3 and TRBJ1-1; D may be TRBD1 (6 bases). Germline CDR1 and CDR2: ENHRY and SYGVKD. CDR3 length: 14 amino acids. V lost 7 bases and J 7 bases, leaving 19 bases between the germline ends.

As DNA, the CDR3 is TGTGCCAGCAGCCAAGGATTGTCTAGCGGGGTACTGTACGAGCAGTACTTC. Protein sequence: CASSQGLSSGVLYEQYF. This chain connects TRBV4-2 to TRBJ2-7, with 9 bases that match TRBD2. In germline, CDR1 is LGHNA, CDR2 YNFKEQ. The CDR3 loop spans 17 amino acids. The J segment lost 4 bases and the V segment lost 1 base, leaving 11 bases of the junction unmatched.

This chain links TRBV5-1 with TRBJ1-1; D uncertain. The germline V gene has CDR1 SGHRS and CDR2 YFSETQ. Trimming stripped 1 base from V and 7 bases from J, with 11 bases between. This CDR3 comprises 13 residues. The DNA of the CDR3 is TGCGCCAGCAGCTTGCCCTCCACGGATGAAGCTTTCTTT. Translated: CASSLPSTDEAFF.

CDR3: CASSYDIAGNTDTQYF. As DNA, the CDR3 is TGTGCCAGCAGTTACGATATAGCGGGCAACACAGATACGCAGTATTTT. The gene calls are TRBV6-6 and TRBJ2-3, with 7 positions matching TRBD2. Germline V CDR1 and CDR2: MNHNY, SVGAGI (reference sequence). The CDR3 extends over 16 amino acids. The trim removed 2 bases at V and 2 bases at J, leaving 7 bases unmatched.

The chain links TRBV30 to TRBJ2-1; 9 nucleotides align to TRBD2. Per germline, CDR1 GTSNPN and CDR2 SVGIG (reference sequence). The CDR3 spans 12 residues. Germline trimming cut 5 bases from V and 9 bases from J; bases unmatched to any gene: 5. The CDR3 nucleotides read TGTGCCTGGCGCGGGGGGGGGAGTGAGCAGTTCTTC. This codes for CAWRGGGSEQFF.

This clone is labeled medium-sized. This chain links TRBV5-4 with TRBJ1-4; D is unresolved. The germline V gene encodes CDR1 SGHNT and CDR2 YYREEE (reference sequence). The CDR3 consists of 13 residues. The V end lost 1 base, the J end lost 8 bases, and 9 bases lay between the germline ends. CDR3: CASSLLPGEKLFF. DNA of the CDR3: TGTGCCAGCAGCTTGTTGCCAGGAGAAAAACTGTTTTTT.

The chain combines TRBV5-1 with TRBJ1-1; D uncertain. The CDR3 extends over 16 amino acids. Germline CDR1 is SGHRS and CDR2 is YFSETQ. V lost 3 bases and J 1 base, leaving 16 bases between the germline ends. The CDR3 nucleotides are TGCGCCAGCAGCTCTACGGGCCCCAGAAGGAACACTGAAGCTTTCTTT. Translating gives CASSSTGPRRNTEAFF. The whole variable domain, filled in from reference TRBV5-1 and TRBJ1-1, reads KAGVTQTPRYLIKTRGQQVTLSCSPISGHRSVSWYQQTPGQGLQFLFEYFSETQRNKGNFPGRFSGRQFSNSRSEMNVSTLELGDSALYLCASSSTGPRRNTEAFFGQGTRLTVV.

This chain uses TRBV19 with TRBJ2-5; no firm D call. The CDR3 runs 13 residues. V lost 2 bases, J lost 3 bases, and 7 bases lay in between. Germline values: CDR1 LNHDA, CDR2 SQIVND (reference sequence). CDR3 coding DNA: TGTGCCAGTAGTATAAATCGGGAAGAGACCCAGTACTTC. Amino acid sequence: CASSINREETQYF.

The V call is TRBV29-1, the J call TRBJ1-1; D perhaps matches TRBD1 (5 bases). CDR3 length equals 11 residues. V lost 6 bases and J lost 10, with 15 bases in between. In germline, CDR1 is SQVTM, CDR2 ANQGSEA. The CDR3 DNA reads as TGCAGCGTAGGGGACGACGTTGGAGCTTTCTTT. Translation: CSVGDDVGAFF.

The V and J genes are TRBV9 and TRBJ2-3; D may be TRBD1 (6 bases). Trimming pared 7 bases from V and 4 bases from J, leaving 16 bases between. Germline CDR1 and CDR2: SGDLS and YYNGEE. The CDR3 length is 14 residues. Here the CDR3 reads CASSRQGSPDTQYF. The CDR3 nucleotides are TGTGCCAGCTCCCGCCAGGGGAGCCCAGATACGCAGTATTTT.

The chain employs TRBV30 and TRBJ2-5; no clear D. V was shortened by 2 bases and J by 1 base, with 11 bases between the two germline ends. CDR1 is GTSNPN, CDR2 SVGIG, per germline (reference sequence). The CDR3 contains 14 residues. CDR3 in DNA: TGTGCCTGGAGTCCCAAGGAGACCCAAGAGACCCAGTACTTC. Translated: CAWSPKETQETQYF.

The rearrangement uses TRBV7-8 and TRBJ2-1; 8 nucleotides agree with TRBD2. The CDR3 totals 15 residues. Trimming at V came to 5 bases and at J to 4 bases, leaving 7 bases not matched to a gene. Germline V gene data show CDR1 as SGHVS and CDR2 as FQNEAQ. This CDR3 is CASSESGSLYNEQFF. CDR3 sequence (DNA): TGTGCCAGCAGCGAAAGCGGGAGTCTGTACAATGAGCAGTTCTTC.

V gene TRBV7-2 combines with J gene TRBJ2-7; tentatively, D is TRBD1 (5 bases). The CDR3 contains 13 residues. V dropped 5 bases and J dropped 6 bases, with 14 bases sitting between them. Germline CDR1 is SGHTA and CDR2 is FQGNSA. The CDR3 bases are TGTGCCAGCAGCCTTATAAGGGGCAGCGAGCAGTACTTC. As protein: CASSLIRGSEQYF.

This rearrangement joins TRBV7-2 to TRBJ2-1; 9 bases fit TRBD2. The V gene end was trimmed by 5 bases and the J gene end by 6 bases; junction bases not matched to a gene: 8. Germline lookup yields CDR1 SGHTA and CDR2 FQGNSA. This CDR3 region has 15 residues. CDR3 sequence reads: CASSVTGTSINEQFF. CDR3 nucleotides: TGTGCCAGCAGCGTAACCGGGACTAGCATCAATGAGCAGTTCTTC.

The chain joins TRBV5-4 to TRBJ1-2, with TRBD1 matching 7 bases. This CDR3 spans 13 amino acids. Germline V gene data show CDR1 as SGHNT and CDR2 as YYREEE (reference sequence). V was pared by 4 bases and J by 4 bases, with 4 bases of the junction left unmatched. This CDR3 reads CASSEGQAYGYTF. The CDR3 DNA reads TGTGCCAGCAGCGAAGGACAGGCCTATGGCTACACCTTC.